This TCR beta chain appears in the sequencing data of a study of shared T cell receptors in the human thymus. TCRdb's table, derived via immunoSEQ multiplex PCR, lists solely in-frame clones and lacks some. In the table there are roughly 700,000 clones, roughly 90% of which are singletons. CDR1 MNHEY and CDR2 SVGAGI come from the germline V gene. V lost 5 bases to trimming and J lost 5 bases; unmatched junction nucleotides: 4. CDR3 length: 13 amino acids. Another study also made use of these data, one on human thymus T cells. That report adds: Donation was from healthy Finnish infants who were having corrective surgery that addressed congenital heart defects. Use of V and J genes seemed skewed within the thymic and blood repertoires.

The clonotype comes from a boy under three years old with a congenital heart defect. This chain links TRBV6-5 with TRBJ1-1, with 8 bases fitting TRBD1. The sequenced sample was thymocytes. The CDR3 region is CASSEQGVTEAFF. For the CDR3, the DNA is TGTGCCAGCAGTGAACAGGGGGTAACTGAAGCTTTCTTT.